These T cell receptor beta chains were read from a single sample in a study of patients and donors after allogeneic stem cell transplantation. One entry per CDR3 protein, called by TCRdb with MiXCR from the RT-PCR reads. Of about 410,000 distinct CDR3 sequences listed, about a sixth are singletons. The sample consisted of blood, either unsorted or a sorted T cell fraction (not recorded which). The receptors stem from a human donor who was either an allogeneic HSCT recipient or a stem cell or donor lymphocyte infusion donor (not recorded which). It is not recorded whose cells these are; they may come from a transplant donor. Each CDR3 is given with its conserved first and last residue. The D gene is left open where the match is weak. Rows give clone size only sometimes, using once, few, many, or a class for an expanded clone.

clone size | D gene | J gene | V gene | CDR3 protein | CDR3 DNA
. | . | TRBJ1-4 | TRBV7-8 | CASSPDVRGEKLFF | TGTGCCAGCAGCCCCGACGTTCGGGGTGAAAAACTGTTTTTT
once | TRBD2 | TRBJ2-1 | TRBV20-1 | CSAARVAGGYNEQFF | TGCAGTGCCGCGAGGGTAGCGGGGGGTTACAATGAGCAGTTCTTC
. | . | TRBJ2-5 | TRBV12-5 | CASGPAGTPRETQYF | TGTGCTAGTGGTCCAGCCGGGACCCCTCGAGAGACCCAGTACTTC
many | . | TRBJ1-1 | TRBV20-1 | CSARENTEAFF | TGCAGTGCTAGAGAGAACACTGAAGCTTTCTTT
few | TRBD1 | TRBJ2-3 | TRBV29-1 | CSARSGWGQGADTQYF | TGCAGCGCCCGATCAGGTTGGGGACAGGGGGCCGATACGCAGTATTTT
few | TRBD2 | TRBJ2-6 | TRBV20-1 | CSARDPASGGIGANVLTF | TGCAGTGCTAGAGATCCAGCTAGCGGGGGGATCGGGGCCAACGTCCTGACTTTC
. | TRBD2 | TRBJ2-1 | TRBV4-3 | CASSQELAGWTNEQFF | TGCGCCAGCAGCCAAGAACTAGCGGGTTGGACGAATGAGCAGTTCTTC
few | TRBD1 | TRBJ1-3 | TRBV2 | CASSRDRTSGNTIYF | TGTGCCAGCAGCAGGGACAGAACCTCTGGAAACACCATATATTTT
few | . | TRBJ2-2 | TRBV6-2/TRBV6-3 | CASSPRRNTGELFF | TGTGCCAGCAGTCCCCGACGGAACACCGGGGAGCTGTTTTTT
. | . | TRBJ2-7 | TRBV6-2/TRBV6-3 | CASTPWRENYEQYF | TGTGCCAGCACCCCATGGCGGGAAAACTACGAGCAGTACTTC
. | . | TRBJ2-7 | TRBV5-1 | CASSLGPLSSGTSYEQYF | TGCGCCAGCAGCTTGGGGCCCCTTAGTAGCGGTACTTCCTACGAGCAGTACTTC
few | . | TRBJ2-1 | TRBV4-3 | CASSQFVPPNEQFF | TGCGCCAGCAGCCAATTCGTCCCGCCCAATGAGCAGTTCTTC
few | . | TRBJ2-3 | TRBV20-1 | CSASTPGTDTQYF | TGCAGTGCTTCAACCCCAGGCACAGATACGCAGTATTTT
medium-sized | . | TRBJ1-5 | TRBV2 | CASSVGGNQPQHF | TGTGCCAGCAGCGTAGGAGGGAATCAGCCCCAGCATTTT
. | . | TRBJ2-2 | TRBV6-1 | CASRLDRTGSGELFF | TGTGCCAGCAGACTGGACAGAACCGGTAGCGGGGAGCTGTTTTTT
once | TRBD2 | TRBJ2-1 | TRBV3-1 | CASSQGTSGFIF | TGTGCCAGCAGCCAAGGGACTAGCGGATTTATCTTC
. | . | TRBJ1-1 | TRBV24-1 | CATSTGTMNTEAFF | TGTGCCACCAGCACCGGGACAATGAACACTGAAGCTTTCTTT
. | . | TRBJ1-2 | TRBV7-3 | CASSLDSHGPFGYGYTF | TGTGCCAGCAGCTTAGACTCCCATGGGCCCTTCGGCTATGGCTACACCTTC
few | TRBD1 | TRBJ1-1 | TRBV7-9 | CASSPVDRGQPEAFF | TGTGCCAGCAGCCCAGTGGACAGGGGACAGCCTGAAGCTTTCTTT
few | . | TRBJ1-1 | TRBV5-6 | CASSSRTVMNTEAFF | TGTGCCAGCAGCTCCCGGACGGTGATGAACACTGAAGCTTTCTTT
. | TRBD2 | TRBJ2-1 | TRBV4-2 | CASSPGGEGHVEQFF | TGTGCCAGCAGCCCGGGGGGGGAGGGCCATGTTGAGCAGTTCTTC
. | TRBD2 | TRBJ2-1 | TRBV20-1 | CSAGGPLAGELDEQFF | TGCAGTGCTGGGGGACCACTAGCGGGAGAACTTGATGAGCAGTTCTTC
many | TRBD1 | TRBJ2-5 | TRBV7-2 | CASSLGQGFVETQYF | TGTGCCAGCAGCTTAGGACAGGGTTTTGTCGAGACCCAGTACTTC
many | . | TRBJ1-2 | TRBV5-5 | CASSSGGTPQYGYTF | TGTGCCAGCAGCTCCGGCGGGACCCCCCAATATGGCTACACCTTC
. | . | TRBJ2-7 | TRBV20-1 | CSAGGGVGPYEQYF | TGCAGTGCTGGAGGGGGCGTCGGCCCCTACGAGCAGTACTTC